This entry features one T cell receptor beta chain sequence. Recruited during active infection, patients (from Seattle) were subsequently followed longitudinally. The data derive from a study of blood T cell repertoires in COVID-19. Study overall: The study drew acute and convalescent COVID-19 samples from the United States, Italy and Spain. Sample material is recorded as cDNA or gDNA derived from T cells, B-cell-depleted T cells, or PBMCs.

The data were produced by immunoSEQ multiplex PCR, yet TCRdb's version contains in-frame clones alone and is incomplete. The table lists roughly 330,000 clones, approximately 90% of them singletons. Germline CDR1 is LNHDA and CDR2 is SQIVND (reference sequence). The CDR3 extends over 13 amino acids. The J segment lost 0 bases and the V segment lost 4 bases, leaving 0 bases of the junction unmatched. The chain links TRBV19 to TRBJ2-7; TRBD2 matches at 7 bases. Sequences were obtained from peripheral blood. The TCR sequence derives from a man aged 25 to 40 with COVID-19, enrolled during active disease. CDR3 amino acids: CASSSGSSYEQYF. CDR3 in DNA: TGTGCCAGTAGTAGCGGGAGCTCCTACGAGCAGTACTTC.